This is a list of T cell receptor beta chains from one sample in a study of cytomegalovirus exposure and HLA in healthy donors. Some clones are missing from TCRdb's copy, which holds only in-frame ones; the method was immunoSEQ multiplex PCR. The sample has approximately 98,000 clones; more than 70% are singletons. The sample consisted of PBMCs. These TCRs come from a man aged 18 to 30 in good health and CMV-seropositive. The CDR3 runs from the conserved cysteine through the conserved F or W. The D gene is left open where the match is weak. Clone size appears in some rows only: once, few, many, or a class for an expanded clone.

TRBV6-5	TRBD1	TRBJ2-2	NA	CASRDGTVNTGELFF	TGTGCCAGCAGGGACGGGACAGTGAACACCGGGGAGCTGTTTTTT
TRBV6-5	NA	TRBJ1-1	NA	CASSSSHRSNTEAFF	TGTGCCAGCAGTAGCTCCCACAGATCAAACACTGAAGCTTTCTTT
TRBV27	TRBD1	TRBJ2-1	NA	CASSSRGQGYNEQFF	TGTGCCAGCAGTAGCCGAGGACAGGGGTACAATGAGCAGTTCTTC
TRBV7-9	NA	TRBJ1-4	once	CASSPRISNEKLFF	TGTGCCAGCAGCCCCAGGATTTCTAATGAAAAACTGTTTTTT
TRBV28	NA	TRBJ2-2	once	CASSLNTGELFF	TGTGCCAGCAGTCTAAACACCGGGGAGCTGTTTTTT
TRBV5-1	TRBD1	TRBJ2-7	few	CASSPRQGTSYEQYF	TGCGCCAGCAGCCCGAGACAGGGAACATCCTACGAGCAGTACTTC
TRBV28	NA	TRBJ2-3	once	CASSFLSGTDTQYF	TGTGCCAGCAGTTTTCTGTCAGGTACAGATACGCAGTATTTT
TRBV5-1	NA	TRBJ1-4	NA	CASSFSQGSEKLFF	TGCGCCAGCAGCTTTTCGCAGGGGAGCGAAAAACTGTTTTTT
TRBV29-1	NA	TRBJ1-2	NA	CSVERDYGYTF	TGCAGCGTTGAGCGAGACTATGGCTACACCTTC
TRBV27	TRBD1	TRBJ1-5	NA	CASSSYRGTNNQPQHF	TGTGCCAGCAGTTCGTACAGGGGGACCAACAATCAGCCCCAGCATTTT
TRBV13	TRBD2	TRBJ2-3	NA	CASSSPALAGGLGDTQYF	TGTGCCAGCAGCTCACCTGCCCTGGCGGGGGGGCTGGGAGATACGCAGTATTTT
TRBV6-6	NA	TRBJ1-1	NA	CASSYSTVTEAFF	TGTGCCAGCAGTTACTCGACAGTCACTGAAGCTTTCTTT
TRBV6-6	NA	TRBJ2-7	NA	CASSITYEQYF	TGTGCCAGCAGTATCACCTACGAGCAGTACTTC
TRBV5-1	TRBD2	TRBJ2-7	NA	CASSPGTSGGYEQYF	TGCGCCAGCAGCCCAGGGACTAGCGGGGGTTACGAGCAGTACTTC
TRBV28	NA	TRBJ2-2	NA	CATLQTGNTGELFF	TGTGCCACCCTCCAGACAGGGAACACCGGGGAGCTGTTTTTT
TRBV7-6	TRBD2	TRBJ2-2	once	CASSLSRGANTGELFF	TGTGCCAGCAGCTTATCGCGGGGGGCGAACACCGGGGAGCTGTTTTTT
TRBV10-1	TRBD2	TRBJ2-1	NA	CASSQSGGGQFF	TGCGCCAGCAGTCAATCCGGGGGGGGACAGTTCTTC
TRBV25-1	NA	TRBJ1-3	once	CASSAQGLFRNTIYF	TGTGCCAGCAGTGCCCAGGGGCTGTTCCGTAACACCATATATTTT
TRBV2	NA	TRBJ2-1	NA	CASSEIRGRLNEQFF	TGTGCCAGCAGTGAAATCCGGGGGAGGCTCAATGAGCAGTTCTTC
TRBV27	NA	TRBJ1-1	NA	CASSTRRDEAFF	TGTGCCAGCAGCACTCGACGGGATGAAGCTTTCTTT
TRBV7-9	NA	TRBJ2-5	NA	CASSSRRSAETQYF	TGTGCCAGCAGCTCCCGTCGGTCTGCGGAGACCCAGTACTTC
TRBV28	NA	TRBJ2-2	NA	CASSFMATGELFF	TGTGCCAGCAGTTTTATGGCCACCGGGGAGCTGTTTTTT
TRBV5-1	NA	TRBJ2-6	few	CASSRILGAGANVLTF	TGCGCCAGCAGCCGTATCCTCGGGGCTGGGGCCAACGTCCTGACTTTC
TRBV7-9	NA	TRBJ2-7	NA	CASSLAFGKNYEQYF	TGTGCCAGCAGCTTAGCGTTTGGCAAGAACTACGAGCAGTACTTC
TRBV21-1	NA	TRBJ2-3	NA	CASSKKYRVGDTQYF	TGTGCCAGCAGCAAAAAGTACAGGGTGGGAGATACGCAGTATTTT
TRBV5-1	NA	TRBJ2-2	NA	CASSLGSGLTGELFF	TGCGCCAGCAGCTTGGGTTCGGGACTCACCGGGGAGCTGTTTTTT
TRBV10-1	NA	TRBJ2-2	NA	CASSDTDYTGELFF	TGCGCCAGCAGTGATACAGATTACACCGGGGAGCTGTTTTTT
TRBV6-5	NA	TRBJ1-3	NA	CASSSREAGNTIYF	TGTGCCAGCAGTTCTAGGGAGGCTGGAAACACCATATATTTT